Shown below are 5 T cell receptor beta chains from a single sample sequenced in a study of vaccination and CD4 T cells after COVID-19. Cultured CD4+ T cell DNA underwent sequencing with the Oncomine TCR Beta short-read assay. MiXCR, applied by TCRdb to the PCR reads, yields one record per CDR3 protein. The data contain over 15,000 distinct CDR3 sequences, 40% to 50% of them seen just once; the ten biggest clones take up less than 5%. The antigens of these receptors remain unknown. The treatment here: approximately nine-day PBMC culture with coronavirus spike peptide pools or control peptides (ViraFEST assay). Sample: CD4+ T cells from blood, cultured in vitro, taken before SARS-CoV-2 vaccination. All receptors come from a human donor who had recovered from COVID-19.

A few counts support this clonotype. As DNA, the CDR3 is TGTGCCAGCAGTTACTATCCGTCCAATCAGCCCCAGCATTTT. Translating it yields CASSYYPSNQPQHF. This chain uses TRBV6-5 with TRBJ1-5, with D unclear. Between the trimmed V and J ends, which lost 1 base and 3 bases, there was a span of 7 bases. CDR3 length: 14 residues. Germline-derived CDR1 and CDR2 are MNHEY and SVGAGI.

The J gene is TRBJ2-7, the V gene TRBV20-1; no clear D. Trimming pared 3 bases from V and 0 bases from J, leaving 15 bases between. Germline values: CDR1 DFQATT, CDR2 SNEGSKA (reference sequence). The CDR3 has 15 amino acids. The CDR3 nucleotides read TGCAGTGCTAGTTTTTTGGACCGGAGCTCCTACGAGCAGTACTTC. Translated, it gives CSASFLDRSSYEQYF.

This chain links TRBV7-2 with TRBJ2-4; 9 nucleotides match TRBD2. J gave up 6 bases and V 1 base, and 7 bases lay outside the gene matches. CDR3 length equals 16 residues. In germline, CDR1 is SGHTA, CDR2 FQGNSA. CDR3 in DNA: TGTGCCAGCAGCTTAGGTTTAGCGGGAGCCGGAAACATTCAGTACTTC. Amino acids: CASSLGLAGAGNIQYF.

The chain recombines TRBV19 with TRBJ2-7, with 9 bases aligning to TRBD1. The CDR3 extends over 17 amino acids. Germline CDR1 is LNHDA and CDR2 is SQIVND (reference sequence). V lost 5 bases, J lost 1 base, and 12 bases stayed unmatched. The CDR3 nucleotides read TGTGCCAGTAGTGTTAAAGCGGCCGGGACAGGGTCCTACGAGCAGTACTTC. Amino acids: CASSVKAAGTGSYEQYF.

This chain uses TRBV7-2 with TRBJ1-1; 7 nucleotides line up with TRBD1. V shed 3 bases and J 1 base; nucleotides not matched to a gene: 5. The germline CDR1 and CDR2 sequences are SGHTA and FQGNSA. The CDR3 consists of 15 residues. The CDR3 protein is CASSFGTARNTEAFF. The CDR3 coding sequence is TGTGCCAGCAGCTTCGGGACAGCCCGGAACACTGAAGCTTTCTTT.